This T cell receptor beta chain is drawn from a study of blood T cells in healthy people across ages. Study-level findings and limits: Naive CD4+ cells and diversity were both higher in long-lived donors than in aged donors.

Per sample, no less than 6 micrograms of total RNA were extracted. This clonotype was counted only a few times. Its antigen is not identified. Next came a second PCR, run for about 6 to 11 cycles, which used a sample-barcoded 5' primer along with a J-beta primer mix. The template-switch adaptor was a 5' adaptor with 12 random nucleotides. It tagged each cDNA molecule. Via MiXCR, TCRdb re-called the 5' RACE reads, giving one row per CDR3 protein. The repertoire has 1 million or so distinct CDR3 sequences, 40% to 45% of them found once; the top ten carry 15% to 20%. The sequenced sample was blood. The clonotype comes from a woman aged 55-69 years in good health.

Written as DNA, the CDR3 is TGTGCCAGCAGTGTCTCACAGGGGCCCCAAGAGACCCAGTACTTC. It encodes CASSVSQGPQETQYF. This chain connects TRBV27 to TRBJ2-5; 7 bases fit TRBD1. The germline V gene encodes CDR1 MNHEY and CDR2 SMNVEV (reference sequence). This CDR3 contains 15 residues. The ends lost 5 bases at V and 1 base at J; junction bases unmatched: 7.